This is a list of T cell receptor beta chains from one sample in a study of cytomegalovirus exposure and HLA in healthy donors. Assay used: immunoSEQ multiplex PCR; TCRdb lists only in-frame clones, some missing. The data hold approximately 160,000 clones, with about 86% observed a single time. The sample was PBMCs. The receptors were sampled from a woman aged 18 to 35 in good health and CMV-seronegative. Each CDR3 is given with its conserved first and last residue. Fields, in order: D gene, clone size, V gene, J gene, CDR3 length, CDR3 protein, CDR3 DNA. The D gene is left open where the match is weak. Not every row has a clone size; where given, it reads once, few, many or a size class.

d_gene: NA; abundance: NA; v_gene: TRBV6-5; j_gene: TRBJ1-2; len: 13; CDR3aa: CASSYSGARGYTF; CDR3nt: TGTGCCAGCAGTTATTCAGGGGCTCGGGGCTACACCTTC
d_gene: TRBD1; abundance: few; v_gene: TRBV7-3; j_gene: TRBJ1-2; len: 14; CDR3aa: CASSLSDRGGGYTF; CDR3nt: TGTGCCAGCAGCCTGTCGGACAGGGGTGGCGGCTACACCTTC
d_gene: NA; abundance: NA; v_gene: TRBV9; j_gene: TRBJ1-2; len: 17; CDR3aa: CASSVEAYSGSNYGYTF; CDR3nt: TGTGCCAGCAGCGTAGAAGCCTATTCGGGGTCTAACTATGGCTACACCTTC
d_gene: TRBD2; abundance: once; v_gene: TRBV5-6; j_gene: TRBJ2-1; len: 13; CDR3aa: CASRGEGLAGKFF; CDR3nt: TGTGCCAGCAGGGGGGAAGGACTAGCGGGAAAGTTCTTC
d_gene: TRBD1; abundance: NA; v_gene: TRBV9; j_gene: TRBJ1-1; len: 16; CDR3aa: CASTPGQGGGNTEAFF; CDR3nt: TGTGCCAGCACCCCGGGACAGGGAGGGGGCAACACTGAAGCTTTCTTT
d_gene: TRBD1; abundance: NA; v_gene: TRBV27; j_gene: TRBJ2-7; len: 11; CDR3aa: CASRDRDEQYF; CDR3nt: TGTGCCAGCCGGGACAGGGACGAGCAGTACTTC
d_gene: TRBD2; abundance: once; v_gene: TRBV15; j_gene: TRBJ2-2; len: 15; CDR3aa: CATSRGGGGTGELFF; CDR3nt: TGTGCCACCAGCAGAGGGGGCGGGGGTACCGGGGAGCTGTTTTTT
d_gene: NA; abundance: NA; v_gene: TRBV19; j_gene: TRBJ2-7; len: 14; CDR3aa: CASSSWISTGEQYF; CDR3nt: TGTGCCAGTAGTTCGTGGATTAGCACGGGGGAGCAGTACTTC
d_gene: NA; abundance: NA; v_gene: TRBV2; j_gene: TRBJ1-5; len: 15; CDR3aa: CASQGGSHGNQPQHF; CDR3nt: TGTGCCTCCCAGGGCGGTTCGCACGGCAATCAGCCCCAGCATTTT
d_gene: NA; abundance: NA; v_gene: TRBV5-8; j_gene: TRBJ1-5; len: 17; CDR3aa: CASSSWSGTRSNQPQHF; CDR3nt: TGTGCCAGCAGCTCCTGGAGCGGGACCCGTAGCAATCAGCCCCAGCATTTT
d_gene: NA; abundance: NA; v_gene: TRBV30; j_gene: TRBJ1-3; len: 15; CDR3aa: CAWIWGPTRGNTIYF; CDR3nt: TGTGCCTGGATCTGGGGCCCGACGAGGGGAAACACCATATATTTT
d_gene: NA; abundance: NA; v_gene: TRBV7-2; j_gene: TRBJ1-1; len: 12; CDR3aa: CASSEHRDQAFF; CDR3nt: TGTGCCAGCAGCGAACACAGAGACCAAGCTTTCTTT
d_gene: TRBD1; abundance: NA; v_gene: TRBV5-1; j_gene: TRBJ1-2; len: 16; CDR3aa: CASSLREGGSYYGYTF; CDR3nt: TGCGCCAGCAGCTTGCGTGAAGGGGGCAGCTACTATGGCTACACCTTC
d_gene: TRBD1; abundance: NA; v_gene: TRBV6-5; j_gene: TRBJ1-2; len: 14; CDR3aa: CASSQDRGVYGYTF; CDR3nt: TGTGCCAGCAGTCAAGACAGGGGGGTCTATGGCTACACCTTC
d_gene: NA; abundance: NA; v_gene: TRBV7-2; j_gene: TRBJ2-7; len: 14; CDR3aa: CASSYFVGPNEQYF; CDR3nt: TGTGCCAGCAGCTACTTTGTGGGCCCCAACGAGCAGTACTTC
d_gene: TRBD2; abundance: NA; v_gene: TRBV7-8; j_gene: TRBJ2-7; len: 21; CDR3aa: CASSSEFAPYSGRAGSYEQYF; CDR3nt: TGTGCCAGCAGCTCGGAATTCGCCCCTTACAGCGGGAGAGCTGGGTCCTACGAGCAGTACTTC
d_gene: TRBD2; abundance: NA; v_gene: TRBV2; j_gene: TRBJ2-5; len: 16; CDR3aa: CASSNGLAGLQETQYF; CDR3nt: TGTGCCAGCAGTAATGGACTAGCGGGCCTACAAGAGACCCAGTACTTC
d_gene: NA; abundance: NA; v_gene: TRBV11-2; j_gene: TRBJ1-2; len: 16; CDR3aa: CASSLAISPGHDGYTF; CDR3nt: TGTGCCAGCAGCTTAGCTATATCGCCAGGGCATGATGGCTACACCTTC
d_gene: NA; abundance: once; v_gene: TRBV9; j_gene: TRBJ2-2; len: 17; CDR3aa: CASSVGLSGGSTGELFF; CDR3nt: TGTGCCAGCAGCGTAGGATTAAGCGGAGGAAGCACCGGGGAGCTGTTTTTT
d_gene: TRBD2; abundance: NA; v_gene: TRBV6-1; j_gene: TRBJ2-2; len: 14; CDR3aa: CAASGGLVSGELFF; CDR3nt: TGTGCCGCTTCCGGGGGGTTAGTGTCCGGGGAGCTGTTTTTT
d_gene: NA; abundance: NA; v_gene: TRBV5-1; j_gene: TRBJ1-5; len: 14; CDR3aa: CASSLDSSNQPQHF; CDR3nt: TGCGCCAGCAGCTTGGACAGTTCTAATCAGCCCCAGCATTTT
d_gene: NA; abundance: NA; v_gene: TRBV15; j_gene: TRBJ2-7; len: 14; CDR3aa: CATSRAQGGREQYF; CDR3nt: TGTGCCACCAGCAGAGCACAGGGGGGGCGAGAGCAGTACTTC
d_gene: NA; abundance: NA; v_gene: TRBV4-2; j_gene: TRBJ2-7; len: 14; CDR3aa: CASSQQTVGHEQYF; CDR3nt: TGTGCCAGCAGCCAACAGACAGTGGGTCACGAGCAGTACTTC
d_gene: TRBD1; abundance: NA; v_gene: TRBV9; j_gene: TRBJ1-1; len: 17; CDR3aa: CASSGGQGVGRLTEAFF; CDR3nt: TGTGCCAGCAGCGGTGGACAGGGTGTCGGTCGGTTGACTGAAGCTTTCTTT
d_gene: NA; abundance: NA; v_gene: TRBV2; j_gene: TRBJ2-2; len: 14; CDR3aa: CASKLIKNTGELFF; CDR3nt: TGTGCCAGCAAACTGATTAAGAACACCGGGGAGCTGTTTTTT
d_gene: TRBD2; abundance: NA; v_gene: TRBV9; j_gene: TRBJ2-1; len: 17; CDR3aa: CASSVRTRTSGLNEQFF; CDR3nt: TGTGCCAGCAGCGTACGTACAAGGACTAGCGGTTTAAATGAGCAGTTCTTC
d_gene: TRBD2; abundance: NA; v_gene: TRBV2; j_gene: TRBJ2-1; len: 15; CDR3aa: CASRAGTSGYNEQFF; CDR3nt: TGTGCCAGCAGGGCCGGGACTAGCGGCTACAATGAGCAGTTCTTC
d_gene: NA; abundance: NA; v_gene: TRBV4-3; j_gene: TRBJ2-5; len: 15; CDR3aa: CASSQVRGGVETQYF; CDR3nt: TGCGCCAGCAGCCAAGTAAGGGGCGGGGTGGAGACCCAGTACTTC